This paragraph reports one T cell receptor beta chain. The antigen is unknown. V lost 1 base and J lost 3, with 13 bases in between. CDR3 length: 15 amino acids. Germline CDR1 is SGHRS and CDR2 is YFSETQ. The sample belongs to a study of cytomegalovirus exposure and HLA in healthy donors. Study findings and constraints: Reported findings show TCR beta sequences accurately forecast HLA-A and HLA-B alleles in most subjects. As a later analysis revealed, the rate of TCR association differed by HLA locus, with DRB1 most and HLA-C fewest. V- and J-gene trimming of TCR beta was linked (in a later analysis) to a missense DCLRE1C variant.

It was with 60 Vbeta and 13 Jbeta primers that the PCR ran. The assay was immunoSEQ multiplex PCR, and TCRdb's table has in-frame clones only and misses some. The sample yields 110,000 to 150,000 clones, 75% to 80% seen once. Healthy people donating bone marrow made up the donors. The chain joins TRBV5-1 to TRBJ1-2; maybe TRBD1 (5 bases). Sequencing was done on a sample of PBMCs. This receptor was obtained from a woman aged 25-40 years in good health and CMV-seronegative. CDR3 in amino acids: CASSLKGTGDYGYTF. The CDR3, as DNA: TGCGCCAGCAGCTTGAAGGGTACGGGGGACTATGGCTACACCTTC.